A single sample gave rise to the 8 T cell receptor beta chains below, sequenced in a study of blood T cells in healthy people across ages. The authors ran a second PCR of 7 to 11 cycles using a sample-barcoded 5' primer and a J-beta primer mix. TCRdb called the 5' RACE reads again in MiXCR, with one record for every CDR3 protein. The table shows 660,000 or so distinct CDR3 sequences, with roughly 50% occurring only once. The sample was blood. The source of these receptors is a man aged 55 to 70 in good health.

The rearrangement links TRBV4-1 to TRBJ2-6, with D perhaps matching TRBD1 (7 bases). This CDR3 contains 16 residues. With 1 base removed from V and 2 bases from J, the gap between germline ends came to 9 bases. Germline CDR1 and CDR2: MGHRA and YSYEKL. CDR3 loop: CASSQGRGAGANVLTF. The CDR3 coding sequence is TGCGCCAGCAGCCAAGGCAGGGGGGCTGGGGCCAACGTCCTGACTTTC.

This clonotype turned up a few times. The chain employs TRBV6-1 and TRBJ2-7; no firm D call. V gave up 2 bases and J gave up 2 bases, with 13 bases separating them. Germline V gene data show CDR1 as MNHNS and CDR2 as SASEGT. The CDR3 runs to 15 residues. CDR3 protein: CASSEWRSAAYEQYF. The CDR3 bases are TGTGCCAGCAGTGAATGGCGAAGCGCCGCCTACGAGCAGTACTTC.

This chain joins TRBV7-2 and TRBJ2-7, with 9 bases lining up with TRBD1. The CDR3 is 14 amino acids. In germline, CDR1 is SGHTA, CDR2 FQGNSA. V gave up 5 bases and J gave up 6 bases; unmatched junction bases: 8. The CDR3 nucleotides read TGTGCCAGCAGCCAGGACAGGGGACTACGCGAGCAGTACTTC. Translating it yields CASSQDRGLREQYF. The whole variable domain, filled in from reference TRBV7-2 and TRBJ2-7, reads GAGVSQSPSNKVTEKGKDVELRCDPISGHTALYWYRQSLGQGLEFLIYFQGNSAPDKSGLPSDRFSAERTGGSVSTLTIQRTQQEDSAVYLCASSQDRGLREQYFGPGTRLTVT.

As regards this clonotype: An end of the junction differs from the germline gene, which may be a read error. V and J are TRBV2 and TRBJ2-5; the D gene is possibly TRBD2 (5 bases). This CDR3 spans 14 amino acids. Germline V gives CDR1 SNHLY, CDR2 FYNNEI. Here the CDR3 reads CASSRAANQETRYF. CDR3 in DNA: TGTGCCAGCTCGAGGGCGGCGAACCAAGAGACCCGGTACTTC.

The chain employs TRBV29-1 and TRBJ2-7, with D tentatively TRBD2 (6 bases). V lost 1 base and J 7 bases, leaving 11 bases between the germline ends. Germline V gene data show CDR1 as SQVTM and CDR2 as ANQGSEA. This CDR3 is 12 amino acids long. The CDR3 DNA sequence: TGCAGCGTTGAAGCCCCACGGGGGGAGCAGTACTTC. This encodes CSVEAPRGEQYF.

CDR3 nucleotides: TGTGCCAGCAGTTTCAGTGGACAGGGAGATTCCACGCAGTATTTT. Translated, it gives CASSFSGQGDSTQYF. This rearrangement joins TRBV12-3 or TRBV12-4 to TRBJ2-3; TRBD1 aligns across 8 bases. The CDR3 extends over 15 amino acids. The V gene end was trimmed by 3 bases and the J gene end by 9 bases; junction bases not matched to a gene: 11.

The V gene is TRBV7-2, the J gene TRBJ2-6; D might be TRBD2 (6 bases). This CDR3 comprises 16 residues. CDR1 is SGHTA and CDR2 is FQGNSA in the germline V gene. Between the trimmed V and J ends, which lost 5 bases and 2 bases, there was a span of 13 bases. The CDR3: CASSPRTGAGANVLTF. CDR3 DNA: TGTGCCAGCAGCCCTCGAACGGGGGCTGGGGCCAACGTCCTGACTTTC. Filled out from reference TRBV7-2 and TRBJ2-6, the complete variable domain reads GAGVSQSPSNKVTEKGKDVELRCDPISGHTALYWYRQSLGQGLEFLIYFQGNSAPDKSGLPSDRFSAERTGGSVSTLTIQRTQQEDSAVYLCASSPRTGAGANVLTFGAGSRLTVL.

The gene calls are TRBV27 and TRBJ1-4, with 9 positions matching TRBD1. The CDR3 consists of 14 residues. V shed 6 bases, J shed 8 bases, and the junction held 7 bases outside the gene matches. CDR1 and CDR2 from the germline V gene are MNHEY and SMNVEV (reference sequence). CDR3 loop: CASSRTGAREKLFF. The CDR3 bases are TGTGCCAGCAGCCGGACAGGGGCGAGGGAAAAACTGTTTTTT.